The source of this T cell receptor (beta chain) is a study of blood T cell repertoires in COVID-19. Study overall: Whether acute or convalescent, the COVID-19 samples came from the United States, Italy and Spain.

The repertoire was sequenced with immunoSEQ multiplex PCR; TCRdb's copy has only in-frame clones and lacks some. Of roughly 280,000 clones detected, around nine tenths appear once; the ten largest clones hold roughly 2.1%. Germline V CDR1 and CDR2: LGHNA, YNFKEQ. The CDR3 has 12 amino acids. The V end lost 6 bases, the J end lost 7 bases, and 7 bases lay between the germline ends. The receptor comes from a man aged 50 or older with acute or convalescent COVID-19. The chain employs TRBV4-2 and TRBJ1-6; unclear D gene. The sample was peripheral blood. CDR3 sequence (DNA): TGTGCCAGCAGACAGAAAAATTCACCCCTCCACTTT. Translating gives CASRQKNSPLHF.